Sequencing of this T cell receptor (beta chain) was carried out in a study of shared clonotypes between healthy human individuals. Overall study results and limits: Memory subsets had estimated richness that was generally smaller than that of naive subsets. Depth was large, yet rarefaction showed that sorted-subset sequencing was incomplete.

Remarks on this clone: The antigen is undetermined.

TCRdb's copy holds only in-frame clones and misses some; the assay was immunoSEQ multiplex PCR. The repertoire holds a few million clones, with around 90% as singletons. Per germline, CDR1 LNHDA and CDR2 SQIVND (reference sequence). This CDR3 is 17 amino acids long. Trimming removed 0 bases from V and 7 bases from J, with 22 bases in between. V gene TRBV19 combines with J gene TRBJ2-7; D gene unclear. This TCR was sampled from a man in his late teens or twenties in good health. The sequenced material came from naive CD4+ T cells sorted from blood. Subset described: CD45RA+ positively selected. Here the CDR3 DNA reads TGTGCCAGTAGTATAGATTCCGGTGAGAAAATCCTGGGGGAGCAGTACTTC. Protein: CASSIDSGEKILGEQYF.